This TCR beta chain is from a study of Ad26.COV2.S vaccination and SARS-CoV-2 variants. Study in general: Intramuscular Ad26.COV2.S doses were given once or twice, 56 days apart.

General observations from the study: Estimates derived from TCR breadth and depth analyses may have underestimated total T cell responses. Similar non-spike TCR breadth was observed in recipients of vaccine and of placebo.

V gave up 1 base and J gave up 2 bases, with 9 bases separating them. The CDR3 has 14 residues. Per germline, CDR1 LNHNV and CDR2 YYDKDF (reference sequence). A remark on this clone: The antigen is undetermined.

Treatment noted: some 20 received Ad26.COV2.S at low or high dose, single or two shots; about 5 received placebo; per-sample allocation not given. Following the first vaccine or placebo injection, samples were taken on day 63. An Ad26 vector was used to express Wuhan-strain SARS-CoV-2 spike as the vaccine. The method was immunoSEQ multiplex PCR; TCRdb's version includes in-frame clones alone and lacks a portion of them. The data hold some 480,000 clones, with approximately 90% observed a single time. This specimen consisted of peripheral blood, obtained in a trial of Ad26.COV2.S vaccine versus placebo. The J gene is TRBJ2-7, the V gene TRBV15; D might be TRBD1 (6 bases). The clonotype was recovered from a person between 18 and 60 years old who received the Ad26.COV2.S COVID-19 vaccine or a placebo. CDR3 DNA sequence: TGTGCCACCAGCAGAGGGACAGCAGCCTACGAGCAGTACTTC. It is translated as CATSRGTAAYEQYF.